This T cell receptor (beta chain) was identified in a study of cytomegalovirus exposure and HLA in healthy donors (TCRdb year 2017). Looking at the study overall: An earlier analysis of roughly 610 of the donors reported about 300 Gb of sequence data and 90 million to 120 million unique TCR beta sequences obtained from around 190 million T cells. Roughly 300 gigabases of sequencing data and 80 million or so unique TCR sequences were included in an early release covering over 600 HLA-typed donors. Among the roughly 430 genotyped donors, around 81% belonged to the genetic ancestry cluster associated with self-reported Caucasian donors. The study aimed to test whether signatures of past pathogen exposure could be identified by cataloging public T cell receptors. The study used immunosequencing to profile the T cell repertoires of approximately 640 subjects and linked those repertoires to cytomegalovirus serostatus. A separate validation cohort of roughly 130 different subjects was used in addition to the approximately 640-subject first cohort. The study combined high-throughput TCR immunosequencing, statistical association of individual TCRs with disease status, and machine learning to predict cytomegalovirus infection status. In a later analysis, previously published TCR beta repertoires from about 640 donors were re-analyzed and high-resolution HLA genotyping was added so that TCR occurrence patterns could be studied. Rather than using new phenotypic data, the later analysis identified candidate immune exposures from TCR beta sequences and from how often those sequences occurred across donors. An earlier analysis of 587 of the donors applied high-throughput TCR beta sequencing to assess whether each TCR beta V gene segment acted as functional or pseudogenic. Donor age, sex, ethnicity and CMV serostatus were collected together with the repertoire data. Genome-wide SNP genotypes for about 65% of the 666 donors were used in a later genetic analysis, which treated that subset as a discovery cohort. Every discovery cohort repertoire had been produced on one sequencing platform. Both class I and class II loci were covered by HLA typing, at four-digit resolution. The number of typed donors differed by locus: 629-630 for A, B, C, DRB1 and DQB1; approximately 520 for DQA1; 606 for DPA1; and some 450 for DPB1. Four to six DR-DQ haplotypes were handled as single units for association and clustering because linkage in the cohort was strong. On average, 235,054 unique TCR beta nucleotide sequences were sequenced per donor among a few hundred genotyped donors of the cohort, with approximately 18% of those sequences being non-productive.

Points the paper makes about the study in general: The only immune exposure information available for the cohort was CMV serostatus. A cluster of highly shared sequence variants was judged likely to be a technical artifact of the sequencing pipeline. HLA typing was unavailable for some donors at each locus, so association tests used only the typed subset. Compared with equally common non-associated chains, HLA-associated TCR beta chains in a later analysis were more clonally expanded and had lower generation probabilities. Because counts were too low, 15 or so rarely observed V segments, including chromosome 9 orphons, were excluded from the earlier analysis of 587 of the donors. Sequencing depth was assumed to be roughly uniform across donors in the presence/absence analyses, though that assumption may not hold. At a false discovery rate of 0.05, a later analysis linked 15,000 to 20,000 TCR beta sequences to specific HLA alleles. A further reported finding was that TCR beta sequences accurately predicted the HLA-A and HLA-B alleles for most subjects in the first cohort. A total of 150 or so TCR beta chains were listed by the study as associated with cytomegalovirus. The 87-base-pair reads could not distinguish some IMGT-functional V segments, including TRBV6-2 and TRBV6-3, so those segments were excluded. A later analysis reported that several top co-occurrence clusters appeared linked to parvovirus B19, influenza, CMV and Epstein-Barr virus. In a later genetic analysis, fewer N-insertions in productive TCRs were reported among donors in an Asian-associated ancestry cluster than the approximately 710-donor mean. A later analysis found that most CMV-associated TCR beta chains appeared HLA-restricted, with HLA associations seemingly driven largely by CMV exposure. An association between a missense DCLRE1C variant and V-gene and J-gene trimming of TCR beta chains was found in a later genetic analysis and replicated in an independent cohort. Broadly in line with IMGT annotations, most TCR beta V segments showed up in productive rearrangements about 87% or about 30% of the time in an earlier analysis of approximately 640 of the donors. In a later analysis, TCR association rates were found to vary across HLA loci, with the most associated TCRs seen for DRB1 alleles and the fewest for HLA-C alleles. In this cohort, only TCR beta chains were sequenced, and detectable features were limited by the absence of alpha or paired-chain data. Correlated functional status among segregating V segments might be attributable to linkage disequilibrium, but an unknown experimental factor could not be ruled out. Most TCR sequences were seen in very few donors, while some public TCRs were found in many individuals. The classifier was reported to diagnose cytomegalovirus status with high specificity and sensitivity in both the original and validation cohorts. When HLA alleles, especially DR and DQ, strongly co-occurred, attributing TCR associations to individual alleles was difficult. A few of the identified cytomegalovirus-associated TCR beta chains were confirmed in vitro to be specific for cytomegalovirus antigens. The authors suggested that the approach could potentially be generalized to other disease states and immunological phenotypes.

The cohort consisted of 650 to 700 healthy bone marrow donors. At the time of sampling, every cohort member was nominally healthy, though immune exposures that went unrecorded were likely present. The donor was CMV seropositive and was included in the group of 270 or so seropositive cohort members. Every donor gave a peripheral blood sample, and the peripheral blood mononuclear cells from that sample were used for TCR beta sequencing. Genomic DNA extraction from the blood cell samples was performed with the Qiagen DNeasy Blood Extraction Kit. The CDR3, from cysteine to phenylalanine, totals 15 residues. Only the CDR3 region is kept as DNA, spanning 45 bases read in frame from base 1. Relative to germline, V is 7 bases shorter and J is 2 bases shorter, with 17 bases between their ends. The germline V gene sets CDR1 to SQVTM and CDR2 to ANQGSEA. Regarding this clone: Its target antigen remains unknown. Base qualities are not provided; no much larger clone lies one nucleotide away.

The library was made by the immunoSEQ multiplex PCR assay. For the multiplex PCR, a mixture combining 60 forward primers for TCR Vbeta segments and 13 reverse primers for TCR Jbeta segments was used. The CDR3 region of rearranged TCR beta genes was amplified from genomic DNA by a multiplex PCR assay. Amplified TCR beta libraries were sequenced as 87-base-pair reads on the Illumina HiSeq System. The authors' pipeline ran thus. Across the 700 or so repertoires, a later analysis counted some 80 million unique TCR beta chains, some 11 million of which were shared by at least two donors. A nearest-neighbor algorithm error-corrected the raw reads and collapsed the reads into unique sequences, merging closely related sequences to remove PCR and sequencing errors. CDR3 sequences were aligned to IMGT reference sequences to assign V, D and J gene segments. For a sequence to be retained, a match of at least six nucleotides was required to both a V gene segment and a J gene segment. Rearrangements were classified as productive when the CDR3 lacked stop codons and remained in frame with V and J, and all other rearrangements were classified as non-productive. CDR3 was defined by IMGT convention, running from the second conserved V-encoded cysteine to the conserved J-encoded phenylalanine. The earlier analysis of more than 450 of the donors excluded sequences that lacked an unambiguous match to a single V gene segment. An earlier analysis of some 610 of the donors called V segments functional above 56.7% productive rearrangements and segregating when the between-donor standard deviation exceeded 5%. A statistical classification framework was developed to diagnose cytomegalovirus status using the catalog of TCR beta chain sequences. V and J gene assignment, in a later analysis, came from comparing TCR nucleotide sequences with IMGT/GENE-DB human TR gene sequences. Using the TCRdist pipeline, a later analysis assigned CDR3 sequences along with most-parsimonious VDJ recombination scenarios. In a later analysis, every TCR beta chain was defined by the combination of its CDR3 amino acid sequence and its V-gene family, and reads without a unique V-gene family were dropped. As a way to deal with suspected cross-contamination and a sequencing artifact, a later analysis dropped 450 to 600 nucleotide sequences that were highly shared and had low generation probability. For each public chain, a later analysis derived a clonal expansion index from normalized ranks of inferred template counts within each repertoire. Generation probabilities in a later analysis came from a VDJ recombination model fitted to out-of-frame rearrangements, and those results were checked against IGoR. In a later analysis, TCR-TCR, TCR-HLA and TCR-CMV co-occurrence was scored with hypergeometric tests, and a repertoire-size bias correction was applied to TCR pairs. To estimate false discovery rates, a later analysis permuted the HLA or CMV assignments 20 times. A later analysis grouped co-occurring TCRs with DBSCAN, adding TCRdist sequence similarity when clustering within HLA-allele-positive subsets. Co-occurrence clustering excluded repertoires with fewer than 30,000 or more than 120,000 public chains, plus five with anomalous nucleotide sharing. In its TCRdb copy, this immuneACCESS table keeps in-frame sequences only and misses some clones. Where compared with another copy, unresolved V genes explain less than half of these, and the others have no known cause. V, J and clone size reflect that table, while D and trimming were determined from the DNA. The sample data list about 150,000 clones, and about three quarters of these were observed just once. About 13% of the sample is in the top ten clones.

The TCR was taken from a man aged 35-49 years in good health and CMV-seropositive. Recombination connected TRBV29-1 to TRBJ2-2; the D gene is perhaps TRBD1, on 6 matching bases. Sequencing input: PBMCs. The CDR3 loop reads CSARIVDRNTGELFF. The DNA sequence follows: TGCAGCGCCCGCATCGTGGACAGAAACACCGGGGAGCTGTTTTTT.